The clone carrying this T cell receptor beta chain has a single count. This record comes from a study of blood T cell repertoires in COVID-19. Study information: Acute and convalescent COVID-19 specimens originated in the United States, Italy and Spain. From T cells, B-cell-depleted T cells, or PBMCs came the material, which was cDNA or gDNA.

Authors' processing steps: Cell counts per sample came from amplifying reference gene primers. The repertoire was sequenced with immunoSEQ multiplex PCR; TCRdb's copy has only in-frame clones and lacks some. V and J calls and clone size follow that table, whereas D and trimming were derived from the DNA. The profile shows about 230,000 clones, roughly 83% of them singletons. The V gene lost 4 bases and the J gene lost 5 bases, with 12 bases spanning the gap. The CDR3 runs 13 residues. Germline CDR1 WSHSY, CDR2 SAAADI. The chain joins TRBV10-2 to TRBJ2-7, with D tentatively TRBD2 (5 bases). Material for sequencing was peripheral blood. This receptor was identified in a woman in her 70s with active or convalescent COVID-19. The CDR3 nucleotides read TGCGCCAGCAGTGCTCCAGGAGGTAACGAGCAGTACTTC. Amino acid sequence: CASSAPGGNEQYF.